The 12 T cell receptor beta chains presented below share a single source sample, sequenced in a study of blood T cell repertoires in COVID-19. Sequencing used immunoSEQ multiplex PCR; TCRdb keeps in-frame clones, though not all of them. The sample shows 200,000 to 250,000 clones, about four fifths of them seen only once. The sequenced sample was PBMCs or T cells enriched from blood (not recorded which). These receptors were collected from a man in his sixties who had recovered from COVID-19.

The chain is built from TRBV10-3 and TRBJ2-3; 8 nucleotides agree with TRBD2. The trim removed 5 bases at V and 1 base at J, leaving 2 bases unmatched. CDR3 length equals 14 residues. Germline CDR1 ENHRY, CDR2 SYGVKD. CDR3 residues: CAISPAGGTDTQYF. In nucleotides, the CDR3 is TGTGCCATCAGTCCAGCGGGGGGCACAGATACGCAGTATTTT.

V and J are TRBV18 and TRBJ1-1; no definite D call. The CDR3 extends over 14 amino acids. Germline V lookup: CDR1 KGHSH, CDR2 LQKENI. Trimming removed 6 bases at V and 1 base at J, with 12 bases between. The CDR3 DNA is TGTGCCAGCTCCCCCTCCGGAGGGAACACTGAAGCTTTCTTT. Amino acid sequence: CASSPSGGNTEAFF.

This chain links TRBV7-9 with TRBJ2-1; D possibly corresponds to TRBD2 (5 bases). V was clipped by 1 base and J by 4 bases, with 5 bases between them. This CDR3 contains 13 residues. Germline CDR1 is SEHNR and CDR2 is FQNEAQ (reference sequence). The CDR3 DNA reads as TGTGCCAGCAGCTTAGGGACTTACAATGAGCAGTTCTTC. Its protein product is CASSLGTYNEQFF.

This clone was seen only once. The genes are TRBV2 and TRBJ2-5; 10 bases are shared with TRBD1. The CDR3 contains 17 residues. V lost 6 bases, J lost 4 bases, and 14 bases stayed unmatched. CDR1 and CDR2 from the germline V gene are SNHLY and FYNNEI. The chain's CDR3 is CASRGRTGTGVGETQYF. Here the CDR3 DNA reads TGTGCCAGCAGAGGAAGAACCGGGACAGGGGTTGGAGAGACCCAGTACTTC.

This rearrangement joins TRBV19 to TRBJ1-2; a possible D gene is TRBD1 (6 bases). The CDR3 covers 16 residues. V was trimmed by 4 bases and J by 2 bases, leaving 17 bases between them. The germline CDR1 and CDR2 sequences are LNHDA and SQIVND (reference sequence). The CDR3 DNA reads as TGTGCCAGTAGTAAAGTACAGGGTGGGCAGAACTATGGCTACACCTTC. It encodes CASSKVQGGQNYGYTF.

The V gene is TRBV6-2 or TRBV6-3, the J gene TRBJ1-1, with no clear D. The CDR3 totals 17 residues. Trimming removed 0 bases at V and 2 bases at J, with 16 bases between. Germline V gives CDR1 MNHEY, CDR2 SVGEGT. In nucleotides, the CDR3 is TGTGCCAGCAGTTACTCGACTTCTTCCCGGGGAAACACTGAAGCTTTCTTT. It encodes CASSYSTSSRGNTEAFF.

This clone occurred a few times. The chain combines TRBV10-1 with TRBJ2-2; TRBD1 agrees at 10 bases. Trimming at V came to 6 bases and at J to 1 base, leaving 2 bases not matched to a gene. The CDR3 covers 15 residues. Germline V gene data show CDR1 as WNHNN and CDR2 as SYGVQD (reference sequence). CDR3 DNA sequence: TGCGCCAGCAGAGACAGGGGGCAGAACACCGGGGAGCTGTTTTTT. It codes for CASRDRGQNTGELFF.

The V call is TRBV19, the J call TRBJ1-5; 7 nucleotides align to TRBD1. V was clipped by 5 bases and J by 2 bases; unmatched bases: 6. The CDR3 sequence is 15 residues long. Germline assignment: CDR1 LNHDA and CDR2 SQIVND (reference sequence). The CDR3 sequence: CASSSRQGGNQPQHF. The CDR3 nucleotides read TGTGCCAGTAGTTCTAGACAGGGTGGCAATCAGCCCCAGCATTTT.

Note on this clone: Other DNA sequences in the same sample also yield this CDR3. The chain employs TRBV7-2 and TRBJ2-5, with TRBD1 identical over 10 bases. Germline V lookup: CDR1 SGHTA, CDR2 FQGNSA. The CDR3 runs 15 residues. V shed 5 bases and J 3 bases; nucleotides not matched to a gene: 6. The CDR3 sequence is CASSTTGTGEETQYF. The CDR3 DNA reads TGTGCCAGCAGCACGACCGGGACAGGGGAAGAGACCCAGTACTTC. Supplemented by reference TRBV7-2 and TRBJ2-5, the full variable domain reads GAGVSQSPSNKVTEKGKDVELRCDPISGHTALYWYRQSLGQGLEFLIYFQGNSAPDKSGLPSDRFSAERTGGSVSTLTIQRTQQEDSAVYLCASSTTGTGEETQYFGPGTRLLVL.

V and J are TRBV2 and TRBJ2-1; 7 bases are a match to TRBD1. The junction had 8 bases not matched to a gene; V was cut back by 5 bases and J by 7 bases. This CDR3 has 14 residues. CDR1 SNHLY and CDR2 FYNNEI come from the germline V gene. CDR3 nucleotide sequence: TGTGCCAGCAGTCCTCACGACAGGGCAAATGAGCAGTTCTTC. As protein: CASSPHDRANEQFF.

The J gene is TRBJ1-1, the V gene TRBV4-1; 7 bases line up with TRBD1. After removal of 3 bases from V and 3 bases from J, the junction contained 1 base not matched to a gene. This CDR3 spans 13 amino acids. Germline V gives CDR1 MGHRA, CDR2 YSYEKL. Written as DNA, the CDR3 is TGCGCCAGCAGCCAGGGACAGTACACTGAAGCTTTCTTT. Translation: CASSQGQYTEAFF.

V and J are TRBV3-1 (or the pseudogene TRBV3-2) and TRBJ1-1; D gene unclear. This CDR3 has 13 residues. Germline CDR1 reads LGHDT; CDR2 reads YNNKEL (reference sequence). The germline V and J ends were trimmed by 0 bases and 9 bases, with 11 bases remaining between them. CDR3 sequence reads: CASSQDLKKKAFF. The CDR3 DNA reads as TGTGCCAGCAGCCAAGATCTAAAGAAGAAAGCTTTCTTT.